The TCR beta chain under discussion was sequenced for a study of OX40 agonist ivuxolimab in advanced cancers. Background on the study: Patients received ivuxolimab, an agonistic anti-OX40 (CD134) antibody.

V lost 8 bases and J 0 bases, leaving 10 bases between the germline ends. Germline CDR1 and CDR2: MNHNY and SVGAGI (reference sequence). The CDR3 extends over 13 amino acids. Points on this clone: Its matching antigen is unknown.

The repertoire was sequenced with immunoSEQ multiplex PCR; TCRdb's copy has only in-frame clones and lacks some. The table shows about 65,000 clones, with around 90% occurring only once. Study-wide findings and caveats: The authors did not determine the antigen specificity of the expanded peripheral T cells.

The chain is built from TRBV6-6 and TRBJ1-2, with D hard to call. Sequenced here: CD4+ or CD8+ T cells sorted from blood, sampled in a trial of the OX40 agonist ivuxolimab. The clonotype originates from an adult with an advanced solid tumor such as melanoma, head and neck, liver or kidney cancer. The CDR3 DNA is TGTGCCAGCGGTTGGGGTACTAACTATGGCTACACCTTC. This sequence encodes CASGWGTNYGYTF.